The text below deals with one T cell receptor (beta chain). The data were obtained in a study of blood T cell repertoires in COVID-19. For the study at large: Material from acute and convalescent COVID-19 was sourced from the United States, Italy and Spain. Sample material is recorded as cDNA or gDNA derived from T cells, B-cell-depleted T cells, or PBMCs.

Study processing details: It was from reference gene primer amplification that nucleated cell counts were estimated. Data came from immunoSEQ multiplex PCR; TCRdb stores just in-frame clones and leaves some out. That table is the source of V, J and clone size, and D and trimming were worked out from the DNA. The sample includes about 250,000 clones, around 88% of them seen just once. V was clipped by 1 base and J by 8 bases, with 14 bases between them. The CDR3 covers 15 residues. From germline, CDR1 is LNHDA and CDR2 SQIVND (reference sequence). The TCR sequence derives from an elderly man with acute or convalescent COVID-19. Sequencing input: peripheral blood. The chain couples TRBV19 to TRBJ2-2; D perhaps matches TRBD2 (5 bases). CDR3 protein: CASSIVGSVAGELFF. The CDR3 DNA follows: TGTGCCAGTAGTATAGTTGGGAGTGTAGCTGGGGAGCTGTTTTTT.